Presented here are 12 T cell receptor beta chains from one specimen sequenced in a study of neurological immune-mediated disorders. TCRdb itself ran the 5' RACE reads through MiXCR, one entry per CDR3 protein. The sample holds some 65,000 distinct CDR3 sequences, 4.1% seen once. The sequenced sample was PBMCs. The receptor source for this set is a man between 45 and 60 years old with multiple sclerosis.

This clonotype has at least ten counts. The rearrangement uses TRBV27 and TRBJ2-2, with D perhaps matching TRBD1 (6 bases). The V and J ends lost 4 bases and 1 base respectively, with 13 bases between them. Germline loops: CDR1 MNHEY, CDR2 SMNVEV (reference sequence). The CDR3 is 16 amino acids. CDR3 DNA: TGTGCCAGCAGTTGGGGTACGACAGGGAACACCGGGGAGCTGTTTTTT. Its protein product is CASSWGTTGNTGELFF.

This clonotype came up a few times. This chain uses TRBV4-2 with TRBJ1-1; weak D call: TRBD1 (5 bases). Trimming shortened V by 2 bases and J by 5 bases, and 9 bases separated the two germline ends. Germline V gene lookup returns CDR1 LGHNA and CDR2 YNFKEQ. The CDR3 runs to 13 residues. CDR3 sequence reads: CASSQKGETEAFF. The CDR3 nucleotides are TGTGCCAGCAGCCAAAAAGGGGAAACTGAAGCTTTCTTT.

This clonotype was counted many times. This chain uses TRBV5-5 with TRBJ2-1; D unclear. Per germline, CDR1 SGHKS and CDR2 YYEKEE (reference sequence). V lost 0 bases, J lost 2 bases, and 9 bases lay in between. CDR3 length equals 15 residues. The CDR3 loop reads CASSLVWGTYNEQFF. CDR3 sequence (DNA): TGTGCCAGCAGCTTGGTTTGGGGTACCTACAATGAGCAGTTCTTC. Full variable domain (outside the CDR3, taken from reference TRBV5-5 and TRBJ2-1): DAGVTQSPTHLIKTRGQQVTLRCSPISGHKSVSWYQQVLGQGPQFIFQYYEKEERGRGNFPDRFSARQFPNYSSELNVNALLLGDSALYLCASSLVWGTYNEQFFGPGTRLTVL.

This clonotype was observed many times. The chain carries TRBV5-1 and TRBJ1-1; D uncertain. Germline CDR1 SGHRS, CDR2 YFSETQ. The CDR3 has 14 residues. V was clipped by 1 base and J by 3 bases, with 10 bases between them. As DNA, the CDR3 is TGCGCCAGCAGCTTGACCGGCGAACACACTGAAGCTTTCTTT. This gives the protein CASSLTGEHTEAFF. Full variable domain (outside the CDR3, taken from reference TRBV5-1 and TRBJ1-1): KAGVTQTPRYLIKTRGQQVTLSCSPISGHRSVSWYQQTPGQGLQFLFEYFSETQRNKGNFPGRFSGRQFSNSRSEMNVSTLELGDSALYLCASSLTGEHTEAFFGQGTRLTVV.

The table lists this clonotype with many counts. CDR3 protein: CASSTNSGGFSYEQYF. The CDR3 nucleotides read TGCGCCAGCAGCACCAATAGCGGGGGATTCTCCTACGAGCAGTACTTC. The chain couples TRBV5-1 to TRBJ2-7; 9 bases map to TRBD2. The germline V gene encodes CDR1 SGHRS and CDR2 YFSETQ. The CDR3 has 16 residues. V was pared by 4 bases and J by 0 bases, with 8 bases of the junction left unmatched.

Many counts were recorded for this clonotype. V and J are TRBV7-2 and TRBJ2-3; D remains unclear. Germline V gives CDR1 SGHTA, CDR2 FQGNSA. The CDR3 has 11 residues. Trimming removed 6 bases from V and 0 bases from J, with 1 base in between. The CDR3 sequence is CASRSTDTQYF. The CDR3 DNA follows: TGTGCCAGCAGGAGCACAGATACGCAGTATTTT.

Regarding this clonotype: Possible read error: a much larger clone is one base away. This rearrangement joins TRBV2 to TRBJ1-5; D is unresolved. The V end was cut by 3 bases, the J end by 0 bases, with 3 bases between. The germline V gene encodes CDR1 SNHLY and CDR2 FYNNEI. The CDR3 contains 13 residues. The CDR3 spells CASSDNSNQPQHF. The CDR3 bases are TGTGCCAGCAGTGATAATAGCAATCAGCCCCAGCATTTT.

This clonotype was seen at least ten times. This chain uses TRBV20-1 with TRBJ2-6; D possibly uses TRBD1 or TRBD2 (5 bases each). Germline assignment: CDR1 DFQATT and CDR2 SNEGSKA (reference sequence). Trimming left V 3 bases short and J 2 bases short, with 11 bases between. This CDR3 is built from 15 residues. CDR3 sequence (DNA): TGCAGTGCTAGGAGAGGGGTGGCTGGGGCCAACGTCCTGACTTTC. It yields the protein CSARRGVAGANVLTF.

This clonotype was detected many times. The J gene is TRBJ2-1, the V gene TRBV9; 8 bases match TRBD2. The V gene's germline CDR1 is SGDLS and CDR2 YYNGEE. This CDR3 is built from 15 residues. The ends lost 7 bases at V and 6 bases at J; junction bases unmatched: 12. The CDR3 protein is CASALRGGPVNEQFF. The CDR3 DNA reads as TGTGCCAGCGCCCTACGGGGGGGCCCCGTCAATGAGCAGTTCTTC.

This clonotype was counted many times. The V gene is TRBV20-1, the J gene TRBJ2-1; 13 bases align to TRBD2. The CDR3 totals 14 residues. CDR1 DFQATT and CDR2 SNEGSKA come from the germline V gene (reference sequence). Trimming cost V 6 bases and J 6 bases; bases outside gene matches: 5. The CDR3 DNA is TGCAGTGCCCCCCGACTAGCGGGGGGCAATGAGCAGTTCTTC. Translated: CSAPRLAGGNEQFF.

This clonotype was observed at least ten times. V usage is TRBV5-6 and J usage is TRBJ2-5, with TRBD1 matching over 7 bases. This CDR3 has 15 residues. The J segment lost 2 bases and the V segment lost 5 bases, leaving 9 bases of the junction unmatched. Per germline, CDR1 SGHDT and CDR2 YYEEEE. This CDR3 reads CASRTRRTGQETQYF. The CDR3 region has the DNA TGTGCCAGCAGAACCCGTCGGACAGGACAAGAGACCCAGTACTTC.

In its sample, this clonotype was seen many times. The chain carries TRBV20-1 and TRBJ1-1; TRBD1 aligns across 8 bases. Trimming removed 2 bases from V and 6 bases from J; junction bases left unmatched: 11. The CDR3 runs to 15 residues. Germline CDR1 and CDR2: DFQATT and SNEGSKA (reference sequence). CDR3 sequence (DNA): TGCAGTGCTAGATCCACTCAGGGGGCCGGTGCTGAAGCTTTCTTT. Protein: CSARSTQGAGAEAFF.